These T cell receptor beta chains were read from a single sample in a study of T cells in Graves' hyperthyroidism and ophthalmopathy. One entry per CDR3 protein results from TCRdb running MiXCR on the multiplex PCR reads. The repertoire includes about 410,000 distinct CDR3 sequences, more than 12% of them detected once, and roughly 21% sits in the top ten. Input material: blood. The receptor set was obtained from a woman aged 25 to 39 with Graves' ophthalmopathy. CDR3s include the opening cysteine and the closing phenylalanine or tryptophan. D genes are given only for firm matches. Some rows mark clone size as missing; the rest say once, few, many or name a class of expanded clone.

clone size: -
V gene: TRBV9
CDR3 length: 15
J gene: TRBJ1-1
D gene: -
CDR3 protein: CASSVGNSMNTEAFF
CDR3 DNA: TGTGCCAGCAGCGTAGGTAACAGCATGAACACTGAAGCTTTCTTT

clone size: -
V gene: TRBV6-1
CDR3 length: 17
J gene: TRBJ2-5
D gene: TRBD2
CDR3 protein: CASSDNPSRTSGETQYF
CDR3 DNA: TGTGCCAGCAGTGACAACCCCAGTAGGACTAGTGGGGAGACCCAGTACTTC

clone size: -
V gene: TRBV9
CDR3 length: 14
J gene: TRBJ2-1
D gene: TRBD2
CDR3 protein: CASLKQTSDDEQFF
CDR3 DNA: TGTGCCAGCCTTAAACAGACTAGCGACGATGAGCAGTTCTTC

clone size: many
V gene: TRBV2
CDR3 length: 13
J gene: TRBJ1-2
D gene: TRBD1
CDR3 protein: CASSKGTDYGYTF
CDR3 DNA: TGTGCCAGCAGCAAAGGGACAGACTATGGCTACACCTTC

clone size: once
V gene: TRBV7-2
CDR3 length: 13
J gene: TRBJ1-1
D gene: TRBD1
CDR3 protein: CASSWGQLSEAFF
CDR3 DNA: TGTGCCAGCAGCTGGGGACAGTTGTCTGAAGCTTTCTTT

clone size: many
V gene: TRBV20-1
CDR3 length: 11
J gene: TRBJ2-7
D gene: -
CDR3 protein: CSARAGYEQYF
CDR3 DNA: TGCAGTGCTAGAGCCGGCTACGAGCAGTACTTC

clone size: -
V gene: TRBV2
CDR3 length: 13
J gene: TRBJ1-4
D gene: -
CDR3 protein: CASIGSSNEKLFF
CDR3 DNA: TGTGCCAGCATCGGCTCGTCTAATGAAAAACTGTTTTTT

clone size: many
V gene: TRBV28
CDR3 length: 14
J gene: TRBJ1-1
D gene: -
CDR3 protein: CASSSRWGETEAFF
CDR3 DNA: TGTGCCAGCAGCAGCAGGTGGGGGGAAACTGAAGCTTTCTTT

clone size: many
V gene: TRBV3-1
CDR3 length: 15
J gene: TRBJ1-4
D gene: -
CDR3 protein: CASSQGGVLYEKLFF
CDR3 DNA: TGTGCCAGCAGCCAAGGGGGGGTACTTTATGAAAAACTGTTTTTT

clone size: -
V gene: TRBV20-1
CDR3 length: 14
J gene: TRBJ2-3
D gene: TRBD2
CDR3 protein: CSAREERLAGKQYF
CDR3 DNA: TGCAGTGCTAGAGAAGAGAGACTAGCGGGGAAGCAGTATTTT

clone size: -
V gene: TRBV29-1
CDR3 length: 13
J gene: TRBJ1-2
D gene: -
CDR3 protein: CSALYGDTDGYTF
CDR3 DNA: TGCAGCGCCCTTTACGGGGATACCGATGGCTACACCTTC

clone size: -
V gene: TRBV19
CDR3 length: 14
J gene: TRBJ2-7
D gene: -
CDR3 protein: CASRGGGGTYEQYF
CDR3 DNA: TGTGCCAGTAGAGGAGGTGGAGGGACGTACGAGCAGTACTTC

clone size: many
V gene: TRBV30
CDR3 length: 13
J gene: TRBJ1-2
D gene: -
CDR3 protein: CAWREAGFYGYTF
CDR3 DNA: TGTGCCTGGAGGGAGGCAGGGTTCTATGGCTACACCTTC

clone size: many
V gene: TRBV30
CDR3 length: 14
J gene: TRBJ2-5
D gene: -
CDR3 protein: CAWRFRGGQETQYF
CDR3 DNA: TGTGCCTGGAGATTTAGGGGGGGCCAAGAGACCCAGTACTTC

clone size: many
V gene: TRBV11-2
CDR3 length: 13
J gene: TRBJ1-2
D gene: -
CDR3 protein: CASSPPNNYGYTF
CDR3 DNA: TGTGCCAGCAGCCCACCGAATAACTATGGCTACACCTTC

clone size: many
V gene: TRBV12-3/TRBV12-4
CDR3 length: 14
J gene: TRBJ1-6
D gene: -
CDR3 protein: CASSLWAGESPLHF
CDR3 DNA: TGTGCCAGCAGTTTATGGGCAGGGGAATCACCCCTCCACTTT

clone size: many
V gene: TRBV20-1
CDR3 length: 18
J gene: TRBJ2-1
D gene: TRBD2
CDR3 protein: CSAWTSGGAGSSYNEQFF
CDR3 DNA: TGCAGTGCCTGGACTAGCGGGGGGGCGGGTAGCTCCTACAATGAGCAGTTCTTC

clone size: -
V gene: TRBV3-1
CDR3 length: 15
J gene: TRBJ2-7
D gene: -
CDR3 protein: CASSQVGQREYEQYF
CDR3 DNA: TGTGCCAGCAGCCAAGTCGGACAGAGGGAGTACGAGCAGTACTTC

clone size: many
V gene: TRBV28
CDR3 length: 19
J gene: TRBJ2-7
D gene: -
CDR3 protein: CASSLLKTITGTGSYEQYF
CDR3 DNA: TGTGCCAGCAGTCTCCTCAAGACCATAACAGGGACGGGATCCTACGAGCAGTACTTC

clone size: many
V gene: TRBV20-1
CDR3 length: 14
J gene: TRBJ2-3
D gene: TRBD2
CDR3 protein: CSAHLGGGTDTQYF
CDR3 DNA: TGCAGTGCTCATCTGGGCGGGGGAACAGATACGCAGTATTTT

clone size: many
V gene: TRBV6-1
CDR3 length: 14
J gene: TRBJ2-3
D gene: -
CDR3 protein: CASSERGRTDTQYF
CDR3 DNA: TGTGCCAGCAGTGAACGGGGACGCACAGATACGCAGTATTTT

clone size: many
V gene: TRBV11-2
CDR3 length: 17
J gene: TRBJ2-2
D gene: TRBD2
CDR3 protein: CASSSSSGGAYTGELFF
CDR3 DNA: TGTGCCAGCAGCTCGTCTAGCGGGGGGGCCTACACCGGGGAGCTGTTTTTT

clone size: few
V gene: TRBV5-1
CDR3 length: 13
J gene: TRBJ2-5
D gene: -
CDR3 protein: CASSLPSAETQYF
CDR3 DNA: TGCGCCAGCAGCTTGCCCAGCGCGGAGACCCAGTACTTC

clone size: many
V gene: TRBV18
CDR3 length: 14
J gene: TRBJ1-5
D gene: -
CDR3 protein: CASSPQSSNQPQHF
CDR3 DNA: TGTGCCAGCTCCCCACAAAGTAGCAATCAGCCCCAGCATTTT

clone size: few
V gene: TRBV25-1
CDR3 length: 14
J gene: TRBJ1-3
D gene: TRBD1
CDR3 protein: CASTGTATGNTIYF
CDR3 DNA: TGTGCCAGCACCGGGACAGCGACTGGAAACACCATATATTTT

clone size: few
V gene: TRBV29-1
CDR3 length: 15
J gene: TRBJ1-5
D gene: -
CDR3 protein: CRYEGRTSWRQPQHF
CDR3 DNA: TGCAGGTATGAGGGTAGGACTTCCTGGCGCCAGCCCCAGCATTTT

clone size: many
V gene: TRBV7-9
CDR3 length: 19
J gene: TRBJ1-1
D gene: -
CDR3 protein: CASSLVSPDSGWSNTEAFF
CDR3 DNA: TGTGCCAGCAGCTTAGTTAGTCCGGACAGCGGGTGGTCGAACACTGAAGCTTTCTTT

clone size: many
V gene: TRBV11-2
CDR3 length: 14
J gene: TRBJ1-6
D gene: -
CDR3 protein: CASSYSSGYSPLHF
CDR3 DNA: TGTGCCAGCAGCTACAGTTCGGGTTATTCACCCCTCCACTTT

clone size: -
V gene: TRBV2
CDR3 length: 14
J gene: TRBJ2-7
D gene: -
CDR3 protein: CASTDSLSSYEQYF
CDR3 DNA: TGTGCCAGCACAGACTCTCTGAGCTCCTACGAGCAGTACTTC

clone size: -
V gene: TRBV12-3/TRBV12-4
CDR3 length: 13
J gene: TRBJ2-7
D gene: -
CDR3 protein: CASSLGGPHEQYF
CDR3 DNA: TGTGCCAGCAGTTTAGGGGGACCTCACGAGCAGTACTTC

clone size: many
V gene: TRBV2
CDR3 length: 15
J gene: TRBJ1-5
D gene: -
CDR3 protein: CASSEGDVSNQPQHF
CDR3 DNA: TGTGCCAGCAGTGAGGGGGACGTTAGCAATCAGCCCCAGCATTTT

clone size: many
V gene: TRBV6-1
CDR3 length: 19
J gene: TRBJ1-2
D gene: -
CDR3 protein: CASSPRFAAGLRPNYGYTF
CDR3 DNA: TGTGCCAGCAGCCCTCGCTTCGCGGCCGGGTTGCGACCAAACTATGGCTACACCTTC

clone size: many
V gene: TRBV27
CDR3 length: 15
J gene: TRBJ2-2
D gene: TRBD1
CDR3 protein: CASTAGTGLGGELFF
CDR3 DNA: TGTGCCAGCACCGCCGGGACAGGGTTGGGCGGGGAGCTGTTTTTT

clone size: many
V gene: TRBV28
CDR3 length: 13
J gene: TRBJ2-5
D gene: -
CDR3 protein: CASRVGYQETQYF
CDR3 DNA: TGTGCCAGCAGGGTGGGGTACCAAGAGACCCAGTACTTC

clone size: many
V gene: TRBV28
CDR3 length: 13
J gene: TRBJ2-7
D gene: -
CDR3 protein: CASNRGRSYEQYF
CDR3 DNA: TGTGCCAGCAATCGGGGGAGGTCCTACGAGCAGTACTTC

clone size: many
V gene: TRBV7-9
CDR3 length: 14
J gene: TRBJ2-4
D gene: -
CDR3 protein: CASSLAGVRDIQYF
CDR3 DNA: TGTGCCAGCAGCTTAGCTGGAGTTAGGGACATTCAGTACTTC

clone size: many
V gene: TRBV7-8
CDR3 length: 13
J gene: TRBJ2-5
D gene: -
CDR3 protein: CASSLEAAETQYF
CDR3 DNA: TGTGCCAGCAGCTTAGAGGCGGCAGAGACCCAGTACTTC

clone size: few
V gene: TRBV24-1
CDR3 length: 14
J gene: TRBJ2-3
D gene: -
CDR3 protein: CATSLSGRADTQYF
CDR3 DNA: TGTGCCACCAGTCTATCAGGGCGCGCAGATACGCAGTATTTT

clone size: -
V gene: TRBV29-1
CDR3 length: 13
J gene: TRBJ1-3
D gene: TRBD1
CDR3 protein: CSAQTGGGTTIYF
CDR3 DNA: TGCAGCGCCCAGACAGGGGGTGGAACCACCATATATTTT

clone size: many
V gene: TRBV20-1
CDR3 length: 16
J gene: TRBJ2-1
D gene: -
CDR3 protein: CSARDRRGIVVNEQFF
CDR3 DNA: TGCAGTGCTAGAGATCGAAGGGGAATAGTGGTGAATGAGCAGTTCTTC

clone size: many
V gene: TRBV2
CDR3 length: 18
J gene: TRBJ1-5
D gene: TRBD1
CDR3 protein: CASGGQGRNMYSNQPQHF
CDR3 DNA: TGTGCCAGCGGAGGACAGGGCAGAAATATGTATAGCAATCAGCCCCAGCATTTT

clone size: many
V gene: TRBV2
CDR3 length: 17
J gene: TRBJ2-1
D gene: -
CDR3 protein: CASSEAQRGGARDEQFF
CDR3 DNA: TGTGCCAGCAGTGAAGCGCAACGAGGGGGGGCCAGGGATGAGCAGTTCTTC

clone size: many
V gene: TRBV5-1
CDR3 length: 15
J gene: TRBJ2-1
D gene: -
CDR3 protein: CASSEVTLTHNEQFF
CDR3 DNA: TGCGCCAGCAGCGAAGTAACCCTGACCCACAATGAGCAGTTCTTC

clone size: many
V gene: TRBV18
CDR3 length: 17
J gene: TRBJ2-7
D gene: -
CDR3 protein: CASSPPDAGVPFYEQYF
CDR3 DNA: TGTGCCAGCTCACCACCCGACGCAGGGGTCCCCTTCTACGAGCAGTACTTC

clone size: -
V gene: TRBV20-1
CDR3 length: 14
J gene: TRBJ1-5
D gene: TRBD1
CDR3 protein: CSASSTGGNQPQHF
CDR3 DNA: TGCAGTGCTAGTTCCACAGGGGGCAATCAGCCCCAGCATTTT

clone size: few
V gene: TRBV5-1
CDR3 length: 16
J gene: TRBJ2-1
D gene: -
CDR3 protein: CASSLKVPNSYNEQFF
CDR3 DNA: TGCGCCAGCAGCCTGAAAGTTCCCAACTCCTACAATGAGCAGTTCTTC

clone size: few
V gene: TRBV19
CDR3 length: 14
J gene: TRBJ1-5
D gene: -
CDR3 protein: CASSSDRYGQPQHF
CDR3 DNA: TGTGCCAGTAGTTCCGATCGTTATGGTCAGCCCCAGCATTTT

clone size: many
V gene: TRBV27
CDR3 length: 16
J gene: TRBJ2-7
D gene: TRBD1
CDR3 protein: CASRTEPTGGIGEQYF
CDR3 DNA: TGTGCCAGCCGAACCGAACCGACAGGGGGGATCGGCGAGCAGTACTTC

clone size: -
V gene: TRBV5-1
CDR3 length: 20
J gene: TRBJ2-6
D gene: TRBD1
CDR3 protein: CASSLGKPGQGRSGANVLTF
CDR3 DNA: TGCGCCAGCAGCCTGGGGAAGCCGGGACAGGGGAGGTCTGGGGCCAACGTCCTGACTTTC

clone size: many
V gene: TRBV20-1
CDR3 length: 13
J gene: TRBJ1-6
D gene: TRBD1
CDR3 protein: CSAPGQGDSPLHF
CDR3 DNA: TGCAGTGCTCCGGGACAGGGGGATTCACCCCTCCACTTT

clone size: many
V gene: TRBV6-5
CDR3 length: 13
J gene: TRBJ2-7
D gene: -
CDR3 protein: CASSYSGHYEQYF
CDR3 DNA: TGTGCCAGCAGTTACTCGGGACACTACGAGCAGTACTTC

clone size: many
V gene: TRBV28
CDR3 length: 15
J gene: TRBJ2-1
D gene: TRBD1
CDR3 protein: CASSWGTGRYNEQFF
CDR3 DNA: TGTGCCAGCAGCTGGGGGACAGGGAGGTACAATGAGCAGTTCTTC

clone size: many
V gene: TRBV30
CDR3 length: 14
J gene: TRBJ2-7
D gene: -
CDR3 protein: CAWGRQVPPYEQYF
CDR3 DNA: TGTGCCTGGGGTAGACAGGTACCTCCCTACGAGCAGTACTTC

clone size: few
V gene: TRBV27
CDR3 length: 15
J gene: TRBJ1-6
D gene: TRBD1
CDR3 protein: CASRRDRGHNSPLHF
CDR3 DNA: TGTGCCAGCAGACGAGACAGGGGACATAATTCACCCCTCCACTTT